A single sample is the source of the 16 T cell receptor beta chains below, sequenced in a study of blood T cell repertoires in COVID-19. Generated by immunoSEQ multiplex PCR, the TCRdb table keeps only in-frame clones and is missing some. The table has 250,000 or so clones, 70% to 90% seen once. The sample was PBMCs or T cells enriched from blood (not recorded which). These receptors were taken from a woman in her forties or fifties who had been exposed to COVID-19.

The V and J genes are TRBV18 and TRBJ1-1; 7 bases line up with TRBD1. V lost 3 bases, J lost 8 bases, and 6 bases stayed unmatched. This CDR3 is 13 amino acids long. The germline gives CDR1 KGHSH, CDR2 LQKENI. The DNA of the CDR3 is TGTGCCAGCTCACCCGGGACAGAGGGGGAAGCTTTCTTT. Its translation is CASSPGTEGEAFF.

The CDR3 DNA sequence: TGTGCCAGCAGCCGAGACAGCGTTGGTGCTTTCTTT. This codes for CASSRDSVGAFF. The chain employs TRBV12-3 or TRBV12-4 and TRBJ1-1, with D possibly matching TRBD1 (5 bases). Trimming left V 6 bases short and J 11 bases short, with 16 bases between. The CDR3 has 12 residues.

The gene calls are TRBV2 and TRBJ1-6, with D unresolved. Looked up from germline, CDR1 is SNHLY and CDR2 is FYNNEI. This CDR3 region has 15 residues. V was shortened by 6 bases and J by 5 bases, with 14 bases between the two germline ends. The CDR3 DNA reads as TGTGCCAGCAGCGGGGTGGGTGCGGATAATTCACCCCTCCACTTT. As protein: CASSGVGADNSPLHF.

The chain combines TRBV30 with TRBJ1-3; D not resolved. V lost 6 bases and J 2 bases, leaving 11 bases between the germline ends. The V gene's germline CDR1 is GTSNPN and CDR2 SVGIG (reference sequence). The CDR3 is 13 amino acids. The DNA of the CDR3 is TGTGCCTGCTTGCCTAGTACTGGAAACACCATATATTTT. Translated, it gives CACLPSTGNTIYF.

The chain recombines TRBV11-2 with TRBJ1-6, with 8 bases matching TRBD1. CDR1 and CDR2 (germline): SGHAT, FQNNGV. CDR3 length: 14 residues. V lost 3 bases and J lost 6; bases outside the gene matches: 1. In nucleotides, the CDR3 is TGTGCCAGCAGCTTGACAGGGGCTAATTCACCCCTCCACTTT. This translates into CASSLTGANSPLHF.

The chain carries TRBV7-3 and TRBJ2-1, with TRBD2 matching 12 bases. CDR1 and CDR2 from the germline V gene are SGHTA and FQGTGA. CDR3 length: 15 amino acids. J gave up 6 bases and V 5 bases, and 5 bases lay outside the gene matches. The CDR3 spells CASSPGTSGFNEQFF. For the CDR3, the DNA is TGTGCCAGCAGCCCCGGGACTAGCGGGTTCAATGAGCAGTTCTTC.

This chain joins TRBV6-9 and TRBJ1-3; D is undetermined. V gave up 4 bases and J gave up 0 bases, with 7 bases separating them. CDR3 length: 14 residues. Germline values: CDR1 MNHGY, CDR2 SVAAGI. CDR3 sequence: CASSLQHSGNTIYF. CDR3 bases: TGTGCCAGCAGTTTACAGCACTCTGGAAACACCATATATTTT.

The rearrangement uses TRBV3-1 (or the pseudogene TRBV3-2) and TRBJ2-7, with D possibly matching TRBD2 (6 bases). Trimming stripped 4 bases from V and 3 bases from J, with 10 bases between. CDR1 is LGHDT and CDR2 is YNNKEL in the germline V gene (reference sequence). CDR3 length: 13 residues. The CDR3 sequence is CASSRDSNYEQYF. The CDR3 DNA sequence: TGTGCCAGCAGCCGGGACTCGAACTACGAGCAGTACTTC.

The rearrangement links TRBV28 to TRBJ1-2; possibly TRBD1 for D (6 bases). Germline lookup yields CDR1 MDHEN and CDR2 SYDVKM. This CDR3 has 15 amino acids. Trimming cost V 4 bases and J 3 bases, with 15 bases left between them. The CDR3 coding sequence is TGTGCCAGCAGTTCCGACAGGCTGAACCACTATGGCTACACCTTC. It translates to CASSSDRLNHYGYTF.

This clone was picked up a small number of times. The chain recombines TRBV5-1 with TRBJ2-2; D is possibly TRBD1 (7 bases). This CDR3 region has 15 residues. The V end lost 0 bases, the J end lost 4 bases, and 10 bases lay between the germline ends. Germline CDR1 reads SGHRS; CDR2 reads YFSETQ. The CDR3 protein is CASSLGQGGTGELFF. The CDR3 DNA follows: TGCGCCAGCAGCTTGGGACAGGGAGGCACCGGGGAGCTGTTTTTT.

A few counts support this clone. The rearrangement uses TRBV5-6 and TRBJ1-2, with 7 bases matching TRBD1. The V and J ends lost 1 base and 3 bases, in that order; junction bases with no gene match: 15. The germline CDR1 and CDR2 sequences are SGHDT and YYEEEE. CDR3 length: 18 residues. The chain's CDR3 is CASSLIPGTAKSYYGYTF. The CDR3 DNA reads as TGTGCCAGCAGCTTGATACCCGGGACAGCGAAAAGCTACTATGGCTACACCTTC.

This chain uses TRBV7-2 with TRBJ2-7; possibly TRBD2 for D (6 bases). The germline CDR1 and CDR2 sequences are SGHTA and FQGNSA. The CDR3 loop spans 13 amino acids. V lost 4 bases, J lost 3 bases, and 10 bases lay in between. The CDR3 DNA sequence: TGTGCCAGCAGCTGGGGACTGATCTACGAGCAGTACTTC. Protein product: CASSWGLIYEQYF.

The rearrangement links TRBV4-1 to TRBJ1-5, with TRBD1 matching 9 bases. The CDR3 is 16 amino acids. V lost 0 bases, J lost 7 bases, and 7 bases stayed unmatched. In germline, CDR1 is MGHRA, CDR2 YSYEKL. CDR3 bases: TGCGCCAGCAGCCAAGATCAGCGACAGGGGGGACAGCCCCAGCATTTT. It yields the protein CASSQDQRQGGQPQHF.

The chain employs TRBV10-2 and TRBJ2-3, with 7 positions matching TRBD2. Germline CDR1 and CDR2: WSHSY and SAAADI. J was trimmed by 2 bases and V by 0 bases; bases with no gene match: 8. This CDR3 has 17 residues. The CDR3 coding sequence is TGCGCCAGCAGTGAGTCTTCACGAGCGGGGAACACAGATACGCAGTATTTT. This translates into CASSESSRAGNTDTQYF.

The genes are TRBV2 and TRBJ2-7; 7 nucleotides line up with TRBD1. The germline gives CDR1 SNHLY, CDR2 FYNNEI. V gave up 2 bases and J gave up 2 bases; unmatched junction bases: 3. The CDR3 spans 14 residues. CDR3 amino acids: CASSEFQGAYEQYF. As DNA, the CDR3 is TGTGCCAGCAGTGAATTTCAGGGGGCCTACGAGCAGTACTTC. Full variable domain (rest looked up from reference TRBV2 and TRBJ2-7): EPEVTQTPSHQVTQMGQEVILRCVPISNHLYFYWYRQILGQKVEFLVSFYNNEISEKSEIFDDQFSVERPDGSNFTLKIRSTKLEDSAMYFCASSEFQGAYEQYFGPGTRLTVT.

This chain connects TRBV28 to TRBJ2-7; D is perhaps TRBD1 (5 bases). Between the trimmed V and J ends, which lost 3 bases and 7 bases, there was a span of 19 bases. The germline V gene has CDR1 MDHEN and CDR2 SYDVKM. CDR3 length: 15 residues. Here the CDR3 reads CASSLPQGLGSEQYF. The CDR3 nucleotides are TGTGCCAGCAGTTTGCCCCAGGGTTTGGGGTCGGAGCAGTACTTC.